The T cell receptor (beta chain) described here comes from a study of blood T cells in healthy people across ages. The second PCR ran about 6 to 11 cycles with a sample-barcoded 5' primer and J-beta primers. One entry per CDR3 protein, called by TCRdb with MiXCR from the 5' RACE reads. The table lists 750,000 to 950,000 distinct CDR3 sequences, 20% to 30% of them singletons. For this clonotype: Its antigen is not identified.

Whole-study results and caveats: Higher diversity, along with more naive CD4+ cells, distinguished long-lived donors from aged donors.

Germline V gene data show CDR1 as SGHRS and CDR2 as YFSETQ. CDR3 length: 14 residues. V was cut by 2 bases and J by 4 bases, with 10 bases left in between. This sample was also put to use in a study of T cells of mothers and their children.

Sequences were obtained from blood. The TCR was taken from a boy between 5 and 17 years old in good health. The gene calls are TRBV5-1 and TRBJ2-4, with D tentatively TRBD1 (5 bases). The CDR3 DNA follows: TGCGCCAGCAGCTTCCAGGGATCAAAAAACATTCAGTACTTC. This translates into CASSFQGSKNIQYF.